This TCR beta chain was profiled in a study of shared clonotypes between healthy human individuals. This CDR3 region has 14 residues. The data were produced by immunoSEQ multiplex PCR, yet TCRdb's version contains in-frame clones alone and is incomplete. Of fewer than 850,000 clones in the sample, roughly 87% were seen once. The clonotype originates from a man between 18 and 29 years old in good health. Some clones in this sample may be carry-over from other donors' samples. The chain has TRBV1 and TRBJ1-2. TRBV1 is marked as a pseudogene. Sequenced input: memory CD8+ T cells from PBMCs. Regarding subset: CD45RO+ cells pooled with CCR7-negative TemRA cells. The CDR3, as DNA: TGCACCAGCAGCCAAGTTGACGACCTGGTAGGCTACACCTTC. Translated: CTSSQVDDLVGYTF.